The T cell receptor (beta chain) under discussion was sequenced for a study of shared clonotypes between healthy human individuals. The repertoire was sequenced with immunoSEQ multiplex PCR; TCRdb's copy has only in-frame clones and lacks some. The sample lists around 530,000 clones; around three quarters were seen once. The CDR3 extends over 21 amino acids. V dropped 1 base and J dropped 7; count of bases not matched to a gene: 21. Per germline, CDR1 MNHEY and CDR2 SMNVEV (reference sequence). The TCR originated in a woman aged 40 to 50 in good health. Some clones in this sample may be carry-over from other donors' samples. V and J are TRBV27 and TRBJ2-1; TRBD2 matches 11 bases. The source material was PBMCs. The CDR3 sequence: CASSLFYPRSPLAGEGNEQFF. Written as DNA, the CDR3 is TGTGCCAGCAGTTTATTTTACCCCCGGTCCCCACTAGCGGGAGAGGGTAATGAGCAGTTCTTC.